Shown below are 4 T cell receptor beta chains from a single sample sequenced in a study of neurological immune-mediated disorders (dated by TCRdb to the late 2010s). Library prep was done by 5' RACE. TCRdb shows the sequencer as Illumina HiSeq 2500. The public sequencing data were trimmed at Q25 with fastp and processed into clonotypes with MiXCR by TCRdb, which kept only in-frame beta chains. For every CDR3 protein sequence, its rows merge into one entry that carries the most common genes and DNA. This sample comprises roughly 38,000 distinct CDR3 sequences, 11% of them detected only once. 3% to 5% of the sample rests with the top ten. What this sample's time point label stands for: technical triplicate 1. The sample consisted of PBMCs. Receptors originate from a man in his 60s with HTLV-1-associated myelopathy (HAM/TSP).

This clonotype has at least ten counts. The chain links TRBV6-5 to TRBJ2-7; no clear D. This CDR3 comprises 14 residues. Germline V gene lookup returns CDR1 MNHEY and CDR2 SVGAGI. Trimming cost V 7 bases and J 2 bases, with 15 bases left between them. The CDR3 reads CASIIKQIPYEQYF. The CDR3 nucleotides are TGTGCCAGCATCATCAAACAGATTCCCTACGAGCAGTACTTC.

There are many counts of this clonotype. This chain connects TRBV9 to TRBJ1-1; TRBD1 is a possible D gene (6 bases). With 4 bases removed from V and 7 bases from J, the gap between germline ends came to 17 bases. The CDR3 has 14 residues. Germline CDR1 is SGDLS and CDR2 is YYNGEE. Here the CDR3 reads CASSRGPKEYEAFF. CDR3 sequence (DNA): TGTGCCAGCAGCCGGGGGCCGAAAGAATATGAAGCTTTCTTT.

Comment on this clonotype: One end of the junction fails to match germline, which may point to a read error. The rearrangement joins TRBV9 to TRBJ2-2; D is possibly TRBD1 or TRBD2 (5 bases each). There are 15 residues in the CDR3. CDR1 SGDLS and CDR2 YYNGEE come from the germline V gene. The CDR3 spells CASSVAGYHTGDLFF. The DNA of the CDR3 is TGTGCCAGCAGCGTAGCCGGGTATCACACCGGGGACCTGTTTTTT.

This clonotype has ten or more counts. J is TRBJ1-3 and V is TRBV5-1; D is perhaps TRBD1 (5 bases). The germline gives CDR1 SGHRS, CDR2 YFSETQ. The CDR3 sequence is 16 residues long. With 0 bases removed from V and 0 bases from J, the gap between germline ends came to 10 bases. The CDR3 DNA reads TGCGCCAGCAGCTTGGACGGGGGGAGCTCTGGAAACACCATATATTTT. Translated, it gives CASSLDGGSSGNTIYF.